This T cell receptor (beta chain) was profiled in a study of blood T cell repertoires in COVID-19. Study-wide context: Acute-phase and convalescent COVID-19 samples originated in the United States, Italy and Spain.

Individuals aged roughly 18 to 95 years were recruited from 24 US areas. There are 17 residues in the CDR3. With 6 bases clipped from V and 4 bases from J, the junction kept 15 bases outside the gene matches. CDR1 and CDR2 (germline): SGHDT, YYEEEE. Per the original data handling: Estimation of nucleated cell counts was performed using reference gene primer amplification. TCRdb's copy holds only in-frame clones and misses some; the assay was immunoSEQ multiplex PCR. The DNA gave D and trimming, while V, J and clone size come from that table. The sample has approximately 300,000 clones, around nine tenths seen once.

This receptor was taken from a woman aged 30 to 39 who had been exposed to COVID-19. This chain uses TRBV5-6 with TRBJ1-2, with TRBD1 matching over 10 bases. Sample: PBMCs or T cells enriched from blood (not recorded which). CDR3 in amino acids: CASNNRDRGYRSYGYTF. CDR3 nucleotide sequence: TGTGCCAGCAACAACCGGGACAGGGGTTACCGAAGCTATGGCTACACCTTC.